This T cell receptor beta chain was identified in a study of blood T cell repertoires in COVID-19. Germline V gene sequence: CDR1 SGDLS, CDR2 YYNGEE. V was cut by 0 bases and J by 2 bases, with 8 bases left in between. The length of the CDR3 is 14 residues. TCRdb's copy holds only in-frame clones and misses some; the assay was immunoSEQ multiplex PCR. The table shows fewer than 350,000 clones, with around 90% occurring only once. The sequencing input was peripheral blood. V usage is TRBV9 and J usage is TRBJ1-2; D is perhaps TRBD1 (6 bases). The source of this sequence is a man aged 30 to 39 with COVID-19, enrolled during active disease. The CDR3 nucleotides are TGTGCCAGCAGCGTAGAACAGGGAAACTATGGCTACACCTTC. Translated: CASSVEQGNYGYTF.